Presented here are 13 T cell receptor beta chains from one specimen sequenced in a study of shared clonotypes between healthy human individuals. Sequenced by immunoSEQ multiplex PCR; TCRdb stores in-frame clones only, minus some. This repertoire shows hundreds of thousands of clones, 98% found once; its top ten account for approximately 0.3%. CD45RO-negative, CCR7-positively selected cells formed the naive CD8 fraction, excluding terminally differentiated effector memory CD45RA+ cells. Sequencing was carried out using naive CD8+ T cells sorted from blood. The source is a man in his thirties or forties in good health.

The J gene is TRBJ2-3, the V gene TRBV9; 7 nucleotides match TRBD1. V was clipped by 4 bases and J by 0 bases; unmatched bases: 8. The CDR3 runs 16 residues. The germline gives CDR1 SGDLS, CDR2 YYNGEE. The CDR3 sequence is CASSSTGDGSTDTQYF. The CDR3, as DNA: TGTGCCAGCAGCTCCACAGGGGACGGGAGCACAGATACGCAGTATTTT.

J is TRBJ1-5 and V is TRBV30; unclear D gene. This CDR3 spans 13 amino acids. Germline V gene data show CDR1 as GTSNPN and CDR2 as SVGIG (reference sequence). V was trimmed by 2 bases and J by 2 bases, leaving 7 bases between them. CDR3: CAWSPQGNQPQHF. CDR3 coding DNA: TGTGCCTGGAGTCCCCAGGGCAATCAGCCCCAGCATTTT. The whole variable domain, remainder taken from reference TRBV30 and TRBJ1-5, is SQTIHQWPATLVQPVGSPLSLECTVEGTSNPNLYWYRQAAGRGLQLLFYSVGIGQISSEVPQNLSASRPQDRQFILSSKKLLLSDSGFYLCAWSPQGNQPQHFGDGTRLSIL.

The rearrangement links TRBV27 to TRBJ2-7; D may be TRBD1 (6 bases). Germline lookup yields CDR1 MNHEY and CDR2 SMNVEV (reference sequence). The CDR3 is 15 amino acids. V lost 5 bases to trimming and J lost 7 bases, with 21 bases between them. The CDR3 spells CASSPRPGDIGEQYF. The DNA for the CDR3 is TGTGCCAGCAGTCCGCGACCAGGGGATATTGGGGAGCAGTACTTC.

This clone was counted between two and nine times. This sequence joins TRBV7-2 and TRBJ2-7; unclear D gene. CDR1 and CDR2 (germline): SGHTA, FQGNSA. The CDR3 is 12 amino acids. Trimming cost V 0 bases and J 2 bases, with 2 bases left between them. The DNA for the CDR3 is TGTGCCAGCAGCTTAGCGGCCTACGAGCAGTACTTC. Its protein is CASSLAAYEQYF.

The rearrangement uses TRBV27 and TRBJ2-7, with D maybe TRBD1 (6 bases). This CDR3 is built from 12 residues. Germline lookup yields CDR1 MNHEY and CDR2 SMNVEV (reference sequence). Trimming cost V 5 bases and J 2 bases, with 7 bases left between them. CDR3 residues: CASSGQPYEQYF. Here the CDR3 DNA reads TGTGCCAGCAGTGGACAGCCCTACGAGCAGTACTTC.

The gene calls are TRBV29-1 and TRBJ2-2; TRBD2 might be the D (5 bases). Germline V CDR1 and CDR2: SQVTM, ANQGSEA. The V end was cut by 1 base, the J end by 2 bases, with 8 bases between. The CDR3 is 14 amino acids. The CDR3 sequence: CSVEAGINTGELFF. The CDR3 nucleotides read TGCAGCGTTGAAGCCGGGATAAACACCGGGGAGCTGTTTTTT.

The rearrangement joins TRBV28 to TRBJ1-2; D remains ambiguous. V lost 3 bases, J lost 3 bases, and 14 bases lay in between. There are 15 residues in the CDR3. Looked up from germline, CDR1 is MDHEN and CDR2 is SYDVKM. The CDR3 is CASSFGVLPHYGYTF. CDR3 in DNA: TGTGCCAGCAGTTTCGGGGTACTACCCCACTATGGCTACACCTTC.

This chain uses TRBV28 with TRBJ2-1; 7 bases line up with TRBD2. Germline V gene lookup returns CDR1 MDHEN and CDR2 SYDVKM. The CDR3 runs 15 residues. The junction had 3 bases not matched to a gene; V was cut back by 4 bases and J by 0 bases. The CDR3 is CASSWGGASYNEQFF. DNA for the CDR3: TGTGCCAGCAGTTGGGGGGGAGCCTCCTACAATGAGCAGTTCTTC.

V usage is TRBV15 and J usage is TRBJ2-7; D possibly corresponds to TRBD1 (5 bases). This CDR3 has 15 amino acids. V was shortened by 4 bases and J by 1 base, with 14 bases between the two germline ends. Germline loops: CDR1 LNHNV, CDR2 YYDKDF (reference sequence). The CDR3, as DNA: TGTGCCACCAGCAAAATGACAGAAGAGTCCTACGAGCAGTACTTC. It translates to CATSKMTEESYEQYF.

This clone was detected only once. This chain uses TRBV27 with TRBJ2-5; the match to TRBD2 covers 7 bases. The CDR3 loop spans 14 amino acids. CDR1 and CDR2 (germline): MNHEY, SMNVEV (reference sequence). Trimming cost V 4 bases and J 1 base; bases outside gene matches: 3. CDR3 coding DNA: TGTGCCAGCAGTTGGGCTAGCGGCCAAGAGACCCAGTACTTC. It encodes CASSWASGQETQYF.

As regards this clone: Other DNA sequences in the sample encode the same CDR3. This chain connects TRBV2 to TRBJ2-7; D unclear. The length of the CDR3 is 10 residues. Germline CDR1 is SNHLY and CDR2 is FYNNEI. Trimming removed 6 bases from V and 2 bases from J, with 2 bases in between. Here the CDR3 DNA reads TGTGCCAGCAGGACCTACGAGCAGTACTTC. Its protein product is CASRTYEQYF.

V is TRBV11-2 and J is TRBJ1-1, with a possible D match to TRBD1 (5 bases). CDR1 is SGHAT, CDR2 FQNNGV, per germline. The V and J ends lost 1 base and 1 base respectively, with 13 bases between them. The CDR3 spans 16 residues. This CDR3 is CASSLGFRGENTEAFF. In nucleotides, the CDR3 is TGTGCCAGCAGCTTAGGTTTTAGGGGTGAGAACACTGAAGCTTTCTTT.

CDR3 in DNA: TGTGCCAGCAGTTCCGCGGGAGGCTACAATGAGCAGTTCTTC. This codes for CASSSAGGYNEQFF. The chain is built from TRBV27 and TRBJ2-1; 8 bases align to TRBD2. CDR1 is MNHEY and CDR2 is SMNVEV in the germline V gene (reference sequence). Trimming removed 4 bases from V and 3 bases from J; junction bases left unmatched: 2. This CDR3 has 14 residues.